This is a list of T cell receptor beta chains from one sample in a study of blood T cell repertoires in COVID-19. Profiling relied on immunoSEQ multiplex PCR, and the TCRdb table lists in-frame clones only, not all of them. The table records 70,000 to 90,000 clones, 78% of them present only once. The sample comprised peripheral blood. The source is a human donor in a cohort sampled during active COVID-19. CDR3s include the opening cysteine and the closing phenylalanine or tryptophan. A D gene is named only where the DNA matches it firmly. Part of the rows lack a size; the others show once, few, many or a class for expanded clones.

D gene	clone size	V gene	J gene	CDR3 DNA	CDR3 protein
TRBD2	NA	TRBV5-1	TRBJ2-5	TGCGCCAGCAGTGGGGGACTAGCCAGAGAGACCCAGTACTTC	CASSGGLARETQYF
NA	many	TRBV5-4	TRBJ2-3	TGTGCCAGCAGCTGGGAGACTAGTACGCAGTATTTT	CASSWETSTQYF
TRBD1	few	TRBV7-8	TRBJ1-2	TGTGCCAGCAGCTTAGATGGTGACAGGGGGTTCTATGGCTACACCTTC	CASSLDGDRGFYGYTF
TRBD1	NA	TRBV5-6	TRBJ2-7	TGTGCCAGCAGCTTGGAAGGGGGCCACGAGCAGTACTTC	CASSLEGGHEQYF
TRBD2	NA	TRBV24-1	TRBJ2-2	TGTGCCACCAGTGATTTTTCAGGGACTAGCGGGAGAGACACCGGGGAGCTGTTTTTT	CATSDFSGTSGRDTGELFF
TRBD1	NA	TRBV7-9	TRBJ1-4	TGTGCCAGCAGCTTGCGGACAGGGGACGATGAAAAACTGTTTTTT	CASSLRTGDDEKLFF
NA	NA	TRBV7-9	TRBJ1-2	TGTGCCAGCAGCTTAGGCGACAACTACTATGGCTACACCTTC	CASSLGDNYYGYTF
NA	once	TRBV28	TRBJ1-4	TGTGCCAGCAGCCGGGGGGGACCGGGAGGACTGTTTTTT	CASSRGGPGGLFF
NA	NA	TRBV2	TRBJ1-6	TGTGCCAGCACCACGAGCTCACCCCTCCACTTT	CASTTSSPLHF
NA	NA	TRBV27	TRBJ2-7	TGTGCCAGCAGTTTCTCCGGGAACAACTACGAGCAGTACTTC	CASSFSGNNYEQYF
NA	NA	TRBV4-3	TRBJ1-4	TGCGCCAGCAGCCAAGATCAGGGGATTAATGAAAAACTGTTTTTT	CASSQDQGINEKLFF